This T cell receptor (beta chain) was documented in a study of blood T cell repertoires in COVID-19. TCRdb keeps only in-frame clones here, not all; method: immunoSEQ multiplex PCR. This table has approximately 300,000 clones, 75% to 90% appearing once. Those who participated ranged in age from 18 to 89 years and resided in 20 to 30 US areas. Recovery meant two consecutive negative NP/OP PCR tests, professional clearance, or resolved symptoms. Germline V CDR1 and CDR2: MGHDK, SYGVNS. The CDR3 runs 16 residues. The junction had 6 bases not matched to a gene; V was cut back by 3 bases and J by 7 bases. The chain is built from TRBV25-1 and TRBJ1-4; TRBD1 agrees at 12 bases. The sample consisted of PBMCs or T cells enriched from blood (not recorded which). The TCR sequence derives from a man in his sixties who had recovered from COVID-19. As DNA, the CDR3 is TGTGCCAGCAGTGACCCTGGGACAGGGGGCGGTGAAAAACTGTTTTTT. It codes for CASSDPGTGGGEKLFF.